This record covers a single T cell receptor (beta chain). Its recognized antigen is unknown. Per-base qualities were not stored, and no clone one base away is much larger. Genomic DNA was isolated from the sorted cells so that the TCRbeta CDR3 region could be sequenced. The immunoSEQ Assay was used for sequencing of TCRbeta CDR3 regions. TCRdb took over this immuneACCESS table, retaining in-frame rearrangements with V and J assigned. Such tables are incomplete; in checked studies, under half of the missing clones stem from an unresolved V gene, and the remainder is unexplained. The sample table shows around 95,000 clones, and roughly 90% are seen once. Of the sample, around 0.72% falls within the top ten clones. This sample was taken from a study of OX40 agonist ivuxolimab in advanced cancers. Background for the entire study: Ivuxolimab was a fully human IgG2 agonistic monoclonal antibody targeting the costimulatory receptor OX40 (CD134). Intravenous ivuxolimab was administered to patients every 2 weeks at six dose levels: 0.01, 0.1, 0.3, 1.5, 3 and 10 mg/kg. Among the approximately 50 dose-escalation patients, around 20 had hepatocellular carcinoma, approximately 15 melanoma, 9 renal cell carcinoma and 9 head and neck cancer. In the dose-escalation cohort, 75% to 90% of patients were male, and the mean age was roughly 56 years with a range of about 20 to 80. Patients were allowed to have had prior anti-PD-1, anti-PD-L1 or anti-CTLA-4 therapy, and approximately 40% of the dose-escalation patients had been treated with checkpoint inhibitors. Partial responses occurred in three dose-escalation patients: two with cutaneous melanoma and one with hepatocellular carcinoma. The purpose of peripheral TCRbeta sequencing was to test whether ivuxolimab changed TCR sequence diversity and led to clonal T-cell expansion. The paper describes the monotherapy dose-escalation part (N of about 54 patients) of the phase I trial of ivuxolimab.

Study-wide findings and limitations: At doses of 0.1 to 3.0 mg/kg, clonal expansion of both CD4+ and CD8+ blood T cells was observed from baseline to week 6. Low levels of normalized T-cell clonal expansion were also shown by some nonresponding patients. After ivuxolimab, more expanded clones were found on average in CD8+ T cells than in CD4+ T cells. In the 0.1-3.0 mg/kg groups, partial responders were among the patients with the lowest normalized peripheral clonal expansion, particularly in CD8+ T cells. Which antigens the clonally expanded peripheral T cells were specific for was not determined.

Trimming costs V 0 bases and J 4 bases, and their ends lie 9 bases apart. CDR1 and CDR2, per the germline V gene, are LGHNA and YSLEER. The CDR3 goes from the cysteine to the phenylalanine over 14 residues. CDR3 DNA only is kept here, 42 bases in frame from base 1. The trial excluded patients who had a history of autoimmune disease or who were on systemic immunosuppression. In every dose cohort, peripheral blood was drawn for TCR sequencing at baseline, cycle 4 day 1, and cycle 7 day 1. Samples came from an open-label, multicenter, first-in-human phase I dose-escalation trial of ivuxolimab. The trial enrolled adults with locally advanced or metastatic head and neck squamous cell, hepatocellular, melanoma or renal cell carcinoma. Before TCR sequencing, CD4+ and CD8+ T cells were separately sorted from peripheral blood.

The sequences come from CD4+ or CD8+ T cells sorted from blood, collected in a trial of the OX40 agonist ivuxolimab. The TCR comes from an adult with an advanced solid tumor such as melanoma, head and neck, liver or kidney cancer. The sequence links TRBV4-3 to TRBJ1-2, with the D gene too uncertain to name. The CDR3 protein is CASSQDGVAYGYTF. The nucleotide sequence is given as TGCGCCAGCAGCCAAGATGGGGTGGCCTATGGCTACACCTTC.